A single sample is the source of the 24 T cell receptor beta chains below, sequenced in a study of shared clonotypes between healthy human individuals. TCRdb keeps only in-frame clones here, not all; method: immunoSEQ multiplex PCR. The profile covers over 400,000 clones, with roughly 80% appearing a single time and about 12% taken by the ten largest. The sample consisted of PBMCs. These receptors all come from a woman in her forties in good health. Some clones in this sample may be carry-over from other donors' samples.

For this clone: In the same sample, other DNA sequences code for this CDR3. The V gene is TRBV5-1, the J gene TRBJ2-5; no definite D call. V was pared by 3 bases and J by 2 bases, with 2 bases between. The CDR3 totals 11 residues. CDR1 is SGHRS, CDR2 YFSETQ, per germline. CDR3 bases: TGCGCCAGCAGCTCTCAAGAGACCCAGTACTTC. Encoded protein: CASSSQETQYF.

The chain has TRBV10-3 and TRBJ2-7, with 9 bases aligning to TRBD2. Losses at the gene ends were 9 bases for V and 5 bases for J; bases not matched to a gene: 5. Germline V gene sequence: CDR1 ENHRY, CDR2 SYGVKD. The length of the CDR3 is 12 residues. The CDR3 spells CAMRTSADEQYF. The CDR3 DNA reads as TGTGCCATGCGGACTAGCGCGGACGAGCAGTACTTC.

This clone was seen more than once but under ten times. The chain joins TRBV7-8 to TRBJ2-1; D gene ambiguous. Trimming removed 0 bases from V and 9 bases from J, with 9 bases in between. The CDR3 is 13 residues long. Germline CDR1 is SGHVS and CDR2 is FQNEAQ. The CDR3 loop is CASSLATGSEQFF. The CDR3 coding sequence is TGTGCCAGCAGCTTAGCCACCGGAAGTGAGCAGTTCTTC.

The chain joins TRBV2 to TRBJ2-1, with 9 bases aligning to TRBD2. J gave up 9 bases and V 7 bases, and 16 bases lay outside the gene matches. The CDR3 runs 16 residues. Germline CDR1 SNHLY, CDR2 FYNNEI. The CDR3 DNA follows: TGTGCCAGCACCCGGGGGGGCGGGAGGGCCATGGTTGAGCAGTTCTTC. Protein product: CASTRGGGRAMVEQFF.

The chain joins TRBV5-1 to TRBJ2-7, with 10 bases matching TRBD2. The CDR3 has 17 residues. Germline V gene lookup returns CDR1 SGHRS and CDR2 YFSETQ. Losses at the gene ends were 0 bases for V and 4 bases for J; bases not matched to a gene: 10. The CDR3 DNA is TGCGCCAGCAGCTTGGGTTTTCTAGCGGGAGTAGAGTACGAGCAGTACTTC. Its translation is CASSLGFLAGVEYEQYF.

V is TRBV10-3 and J is TRBJ2-5, with 10 bases identical to TRBD2. V was clipped by 6 bases and J by 4 bases; unmatched bases: 11. This CDR3 is 16 amino acids long. Germline V CDR1 and CDR2: ENHRY, SYGVKD. The chain's CDR3 is CAISNPIAGGPETQYF. CDR3 nucleotide sequence: TGTGCCATCAGCAACCCCATAGCGGGAGGCCCAGAGACCCAGTACTTC.

The chain links TRBV20-1 to TRBJ2-1; no definite D call. Germline-derived CDR1 and CDR2 are DFQATT and SNEGSKA (reference sequence). The V gene lost 5 bases and the J gene lost 3 bases, with 5 bases spanning the gap. The length of the CDR3 is 11 residues. The CDR3: CSALDYNEQFF. CDR3 coding DNA: TGCAGTGCTCTTGACTACAATGAGCAGTTCTTC.

As for this clone: With a far larger clone one base away, a read error is the likely cause. Here the CDR3 reads CACSLETDTQYF. CDR3 sequence (DNA): TGTGCCTGTAGTCTGGAGACAGATACGCAGTATTTT. The chain recombines TRBV30 with TRBJ2-3; D is ambiguous. Germline lookup yields CDR1 GTSNPN and CDR2 SVGIG (reference sequence). The CDR3 consists of 12 residues. The germline V and J ends were trimmed by 6 bases and 3 bases, with 10 bases remaining between them.

The chain couples TRBV19 to TRBJ2-6, with D hard to call. The ends were cut back, 9 bases at V and 1 base at J, with 13 bases in the middle. The V gene's germline CDR1 is LNHDA and CDR2 SQIVND (reference sequence). This CDR3 has 15 residues. CDR3 in amino acids: CASRIYGSGANVLTF. As DNA, the CDR3 is TGTGCCAGCCGGATTTACGGGTCTGGGGCCAACGTCCTGACTTTC.

The chain has TRBV7-8 and TRBJ2-7, with D hard to call. The CDR3 totals 17 residues. The V gene lost 1 base and the J gene lost 2 bases, with 18 bases spanning the gap. Germline V gene sequence: CDR1 SGHVS, CDR2 FQNEAQ. The chain's CDR3 is CASSLGVVSPDPYEQYF. DNA for the CDR3: TGTGCCAGCAGCTTAGGAGTGGTTAGCCCCGACCCCTACGAGCAGTACTTC.

The chain has TRBV2 and TRBJ2-2; D is undetermined. Germline-derived CDR1 and CDR2 are SNHLY and FYNNEI. The V gene lost 3 bases and the J gene lost 5 bases, with 7 bases spanning the gap. The CDR3 runs 13 residues. In DNA form, the CDR3 reads TGTGCCAGCAGTGACCCCGGTACCGGGGAGCTGTTTTTT. This codes for CASSDPGTGELFF. The variable domain in full, with the rest retrieved from reference TRBV2 and TRBJ2-2, is EPEVTQTPSHQVTQMGQEVILRCVPISNHLYFYWYRQILGQKVEFLVSFYNNEISEKSEIFDDQFSVERPDGSNFTLKIRSTKLEDSAMYFCASSDPGTGELFFGEGSRLTVL.

V is TRBV14 and J is TRBJ2-1, with 8 positions matching TRBD2. The CDR3 runs 12 residues. The germline V gene encodes CDR1 SGHDN and CDR2 FVKESK. The trim removed 2 bases at V and 14 bases at J, leaving 5 bases unmatched. DNA of the CDR3: TGTGCCAGCAGCCAACTAGCGGGTTTGGAGTTCTTC. Its translation: CASSQLAGLEFF.

This clone was seen only once. V and J are TRBV19 and TRBJ2-1, with 8 bases lining up with TRBD2. CDR1 and CDR2 (germline): LNHDA, SQIVND (reference sequence). Trimming took 9 bases from V and 3 from J; bases not matched to a gene: 10. This CDR3 spans 15 amino acids. In DNA form, the CDR3 reads TGTGCCAGCAGCGGGGCGGGAGGATTCTACAATGAGCAGTTCTTC. Its translation is CASSGAGGFYNEQFF.

As regards this clone: It is likely a read error: a sequence one base away is far more abundant. In the same sample, other DNA sequences code for this CDR3. V is TRBV29-1 and J is TRBJ1-5; 9 nucleotides align to TRBD1. This CDR3 region has 13 residues. CDR1 SQVTM and CDR2 ANQGSEA come from the germline V gene. The CDR3 is CSVADRGDQPQHF. The CDR3 nucleotides read TGTAGCGTTGCGGACAGGGGCGATCAGCCCCAGCATTTT.

The chain employs TRBV14 and TRBJ2-5; 11 bases match TRBD2. Germline V gives CDR1 SGHDN, CDR2 FVKESK. The V gene end was trimmed by 1 base and the J gene end by 5 bases; junction bases not matched to a gene: 3. The CDR3 runs 15 residues. The CDR3, as DNA: TGTGCCAGCAGCCAAGTACTAGCGGGAGTTGAGACCCAGTACTTC. Translating it yields CASSQVLAGVETQYF.

Comments on this clone: This likely reflects a read error, since a far larger clone is one base away. The same CDR3 also results from other DNA sequences found in this sample. The chain has TRBV18 and TRBJ1-1; D remains ambiguous. CDR1 is KGHSH and CDR2 is LQKENI in the germline V gene. This CDR3 comprises 14 residues. The CDR3 reads CASSPPSVDTEAFF. CDR3 DNA sequence: TGTGCCAGCTCACCGCCCTCGGTTGACACTGAAGCCTTCTTT.

Here the CDR3 reads CASSYGQGARNTIYF. For the CDR3, the DNA is TGTGCCAGCAGTTATGGGCAGGGGGCTCGAAACACCATATATTTT. This chain uses TRBV6-5 with TRBJ1-3, with 8 nucleotides matching TRBD1. Looked up from germline, CDR1 is MNHEY and CDR2 is SVGAGI. V was clipped by 3 bases and J by 5 bases; unmatched bases: 6. The CDR3 length is 15 residues.

The chain is built from TRBV30 and TRBJ1-5, with D perhaps matching TRBD1 (5 bases). The V end was cut by 4 bases, the J end by 3 bases, with 10 bases between. The CDR3 contains 13 residues. Germline-derived CDR1 and CDR2 are GTSNPN and SVGIG (reference sequence). The CDR3 region is CAWNRDFNQPQHF. The CDR3 region has the DNA TGTGCCTGGAATCGGGACTTCAATCAGCCCCAGCATTTT.

The chain employs TRBV27 and TRBJ1-1; D call uncertain. Per germline, CDR1 MNHEY and CDR2 SMNVEV (reference sequence). The CDR3 extends over 14 amino acids. V lost 3 bases and J 2 bases, leaving 10 bases between the germline ends. CDR3 sequence reads: CASSFRAGNTEAFF. The CDR3 nucleotides are TGTGCCAGCAGTTTTCGGGCAGGCAACACTGAAGCTTTCTTT.

This clone has just a few counts. The chain has TRBV30 and TRBJ2-5, with 14 nucleotides matching TRBD2. The CDR3 runs to 14 residues. Trimming at V came to 3 bases and at J to 9 bases, leaving 6 bases not matched to a gene. Per germline, CDR1 GTSNPN and CDR2 SVGIG (reference sequence). CDR3 coding DNA: TGTGCCTGGAGGGGGACTAGCGGGAGTGGGGCCCAGTACTTC. Translated, it gives CAWRGTSGSGAQYF. Full variable domain (remainder filled in from reference TRBV30 and TRBJ2-5): SQTIHQWPATLVQPVGSPLSLECTVEGTSNPNLYWYRQAAGRGLQLLFYSVGIGQISSEVPQNLSASRPQDRQFILSSKKLLLSDSGFYLCAWRGTSGSGAQYFGPGTRLLVL.

Comments on this clone: A far larger clone is off by one base, so a read error is likely. The same CDR3 is also encoded by other DNA sequences in this sample. This chain links TRBV11-2 with TRBJ1-5, with 7 bases lining up with TRBD1. CDR3 length: 15 amino acids. Per germline, CDR1 SGHAT and CDR2 FQNNGV. CDR3 loop: CASSLDRGGNQPQHF. The CDR3 DNA reads as TGTGCCAGCAGCTTAGATCGAGGGGGCAATCAGCCACAGCATTTT.

The chain couples TRBV28 to TRBJ1-1; the D is unclear. V was pared by 1 base and J by 1 base, with 7 bases between. The CDR3 is 14 amino acids. CDR1 MDHEN and CDR2 SYDVKM come from the germline V gene. In DNA form, the CDR3 reads TGTGCCAGCAGTTTATTGGAAACGAACACTGAAGCTTTCTTT. Translation gives CASSLLETNTEAFF. Using reference TRBV28 and TRBJ1-1 for the parts outside the CDR3, the full variable domain is DVKVTQSSRYLVKRTGEKVFLECVQDMDHENMFWYRQDPGLGLRLIYFSYDVKMKEKGDIPEGYSVSREKKERFSLILESASTNQTSMYLCASSLLETNTEAFFGQGTRLTVV.

Many counts were recorded for this clone. The chain carries TRBV27 and TRBJ1-5; D remains ambiguous. The CDR3 totals 14 residues. Per the germline V gene, CDR1 is MNHEY and CDR2 is SMNVEV (reference sequence). The germline V and J ends were trimmed by 4 bases and 0 bases, with 7 bases remaining between them. CDR3 residues: CASSWTASNQPQHF. The CDR3 bases are TGTGCCAGCAGTTGGACGGCTAGCAATCAGCCCCAGCATTTT.

The rearrangement joins TRBV2 to TRBJ2-3, with D unclear. Germline lookup yields CDR1 SNHLY and CDR2 FYNNEI. This CDR3 spans 13 amino acids. V gave up 6 bases and J gave up 3 bases, with 10 bases separating them. The CDR3 coding sequence is TGTGCCAGCAGGGAGCAGCAAACAGATACGCAGTATTTT. It encodes CASREQQTDTQYF.